These T cell receptor beta chains were read from a single sample in a study of T cell responses to AZD1222 COVID-19 vaccine. Assay used: immunoSEQ multiplex PCR; TCRdb lists only in-frame clones, some missing. Among around 95,000 clones listed, 85% to 90% were seen once. The sequences come from peripheral blood, collected on day 0 of AZD1222 vaccination. The receptors stem from an adult in good health. Both conserved end residues are part of each CDR3. The D gene is left open where the match is weak. Not every row has a clone size; where given, it reads once, few, many or a size class.

clone_size	j_call	v_call	d_call	cdr3_aa	cdr3_nt
-	TRBJ1-1	TRBV6-5	-	CASSYSIVGSKEAFF	TGTGCCAGCAGTTACTCGATAGTGGGGAGTAAAGAAGCTTTCTTT
many	TRBJ2-3	TRBV7-3	-	CASSLFSADTQYF	TGTGCCAGCAGCTTATTCTCGGCAGATACGCAGTATTTT
-	TRBJ2-5	TRBV7-2	-	CASSLDRAQETQYF	TGTGCCAGCAGCTTAGACCGAGCACAAGAGACCCAGTACTTC
-	TRBJ1-2	TRBV27	-	CASPTNYGYTF	TGTGCCAGCCCGACTAACTATGGCTACACCTTC
-	TRBJ1-4	TRBV7-2	TRBD1	CASSSTRDRAGLFF	TGTGCCAGCAGCTCCACGCGGGACAGGGCCGGACTGTTTTTT
-	TRBJ2-3	TRBV11-2	-	CASSLDGQSTDTQYF	TGTGCCAGCAGCTTAGACGGCCAGAGCACAGATACGCAGTATTTT
-	TRBJ2-2	TRBV19	TRBD1	CATRQGAVTGELFF	TGTGCCACCCGACAGGGGGCAGTTACCGGGGAGCTGTTTTTT
-	TRBJ2-1	TRBV7-9	TRBD1	CASSLWDSTLNEQFF	TGTGCCAGCAGCTTATGGGACAGCACCCTCAATGAGCAGTTCTTC
-	TRBJ1-6	TRBV4-1	-	CASSQTSGNLRRSPLHF	TGCGCCAGCAGCCAGACGTCGGGGAATCTTCGACGATCACCCCTCCACTTT
once	TRBJ2-2	TRBV19	-	CASISGAMNTGELFF	TGTGCCAGTATCTCAGGGGCTATGAACACCGGGGAGCTGTTTTTT
-	TRBJ1-4	TRBV3-1/TRBV3-2	-	CASSQEAGTRTKKLFF	TGTGCCAGCAGCCAAGAAGCTGGGACACGGACAAAAAAACTGTTTTTT
-	TRBJ1-2	TRBV19	TRBD1	CASSNPGGAVYSGYTF	TGTGCCAGTAGTAACCCAGGGGGCGCGGTCTATTCTGGCTACACCTTC
-	TRBJ1-1	TRBV25-1	-	CASLREGDTEAFF	TGTGCCAGCCTCCGCGAGGGCGACACTGAAGCTTTCTTT
-	TRBJ2-1	TRBV3-1/TRBV3-2	TRBD2	CASSPAGGSTEQFF	TGTGCCAGCAGCCCCGCGGGAGGAAGCACTGAGCAGTTCTTC
-	TRBJ2-7	TRBV4-3	TRBD1	CASRPSGQGDYEQYF	TGCGCCAGCAGGCCATCGGGACAGGGGGACTACGAGCAGTACTTC
-	TRBJ2-5	TRBV6-5	-	CASSTGGGIQETQYF	TGTGCCAGTTCTACCGGAGGGGGGATCCAAGAGACCCAGTACTTC
-	TRBJ2-1	TRBV7-2	-	CASSSFRQDYEQFF	TGTGCCAGCAGCTCCTTCCGCCAGGACTATGAGCAGTTCTTC
-	TRBJ1-3	TRBV14	-	CASSQGAYSGNTIYF	TGTGCCAGCAGCCAAGGGGCATACTCTGGAAACACCATATATTTT
-	TRBJ1-1	TRBV29-1	TRBD1	CSVVGTGTMNTEAFF	TGCAGCGTCGTTGGGACAGGCACCATGAACACTGAAGCTTTCTTT
-	TRBJ2-1	TRBV13	TRBD2	CASSPQTSPREQFF	TGTGCCAGCAGCCCTCAGACTAGCCCTAGGGAGCAGTTCTTC